This T cell receptor (beta chain) was profiled in a study of vaccination effects on CD4 cells after COVID-19. Points from the study as a whole: Cross-reactivity toward common cold coronaviruses was confined to only 1 of 255 vaccine-induced clones in healthy vaccinees.

With 8 bases removed from V and 4 bases from J, the gap between germline ends came to 11 bases. Germline V CDR1 and CDR2: MNHEY, SVGAGI. The CDR3 contains 12 residues. Note on this clone: Its antigen is as yet unknown.

Sequencing was preceded by expansion of antigen-specific CD4+ T cells with viral peptide pools in the ViraFEST assay. Subsequent to a culture period of 10 days, CD4+ T cells were isolated. The vaccine recipients had no prior SARS-CoV-2 infection, with negative nucleocapsid antibodies. It was on days 3 and 7 that half the medium was replaced with IL-2 medium. Libraries were prepared by immunoSEQ multiplex PCR; TCRdb keeps only in-frame clonotypes and omits some of them. This table has 20,000 to 25,000 clones, 65% to 80% appearing once. The material sequenced was CD4+ T cells from PBMCs cultured with HCoV-NL63 spike peptides, taken before COVID-19 vaccination. The chain employs TRBV6-5 and TRBJ1-2, with D tentatively TRBD1 (5 bases). This TCR derives from a human donor who received a COVID-19 vaccine. The CDR3 DNA reads as TGTGCCAGCTGGGACGGGGTCTATGGCTACACCTTC. Encoded protein: CASWDGVYGYTF.